Presented here are 31 T cell receptor beta chains from one specimen sequenced in a study of T cell repertoires in cytomegalovirus infection. In TCRdb, the reads were re-called with MiXCR into one record per CDR3 protein. The table lists 200,000 or so distinct CDR3 sequences, roughly 30% of them singletons. Source material: PBMCs. Receptors originate from a human donor in good health (CMV status not recorded). Some clones in this sample may be carry-over from other donors' samples.

This clonotype was seen a few times. V usage is TRBV11-2 and J usage is TRBJ1-6; D unresolved. The CDR3 covers 14 residues. V was pared by 6 bases and J by 5 bases, with 11 bases between. Germline V gives CDR1 SGHAT, CDR2 FQNNGV. For the CDR3, the DNA is TGTGCCAGCAGGGTAACAGCTAATAATTCACCCCTCCACTTT. Translation gives CASRVTANNSPLHF. Together with reference TRBV11-2 and TRBJ1-6, the CDR3 gives the full variable domain: EAGVAQSPRYKIIEKRQSVAFWCNPISGHATLYWYQQILGQGPKLLIQFQNNGVVDDSQLPKDRFSAERLKGVDSTLKIQPAKLEDSAVYLCASRVTANNSPLHFGNGTRLTVT.

This clonotype was observed many times. The chain has TRBV12-3 or TRBV12-4 and TRBJ1-1, with D perhaps matching TRBD1 (6 bases). Trimming stripped 1 base from V and 1 base from J, with 7 bases between. The CDR3 extends over 14 amino acids. Here the CDR3 reads CASSLGGPNTEAFF. The CDR3 coding sequence is TGTGCCAGCAGTTTAGGGGGGCCGAACACTGAAGCTTTCTTT.

This chain links TRBV30 with TRBJ1-5; a possible D gene is TRBD1 (5 bases). The CDR3 has 14 amino acids. V dropped 0 bases and J dropped 3 bases, with 9 bases sitting between them. Looked up from germline, CDR1 is GTSNPN and CDR2 is SVGIG (reference sequence). The CDR3 loop is CAWSVGADNQPQHF. The CDR3 region has the DNA TGTGCCTGGAGTGTAGGGGCAGACAATCAGCCCCAGCATTTT.

This clonotype was observed a few times. The chain links TRBV7-3 to TRBJ2-3; 7 nucleotides line up with TRBD2. From germline, CDR1 is SGHTA and CDR2 FQGTGA. V gave up 2 bases and J gave up 5 bases; unmatched junction bases: 4. The CDR3 loop spans 14 amino acids. CDR3 protein: CASSLGRGRDTQYF. As DNA, the CDR3 is TGTGCCAGCAGCTTAGGGCGGGGGAGAGATACGCAGTATTTT.

The rearrangement links TRBV20-1 to TRBJ1-2, with no clear D. V was pared by 3 bases and J by 5 bases, with 7 bases between. The CDR3 loop spans 11 amino acids. Germline V CDR1 and CDR2: DFQATT, SNEGSKA (reference sequence). The CDR3 sequence: CSASRLYGYTF. CDR3 DNA sequence: TGCAGTGCTAGCAGGCTTTATGGCTACACCTTC.

This clonotype came up many times. The junction departs from germline at one end; a sequencing error may be responsible. The CDR3: CASSLDRLSYIEQFF. CDR3 coding DNA: TGTGCCAGCAGCTTAGACCGACTAAGCTACATTGAGCAGTTCTTC. The chain recombines TRBV11-2 with TRBJ2-1; D might be TRBD2 (5 bases). From germline, CDR1 is SGHAT and CDR2 FQNNGV. CDR3 length: 15 amino acids.

This chain joins TRBV4-1 and TRBJ2-1; D is uncertain. This CDR3 has 16 amino acids. The germline V gene has CDR1 MGHRA and CDR2 YSYEKL. V was cut by 0 bases and J by 0 bases, with 9 bases left in between. CDR3 loop: CASSQDEMSSYNEQFF. Written as DNA, the CDR3 is TGCGCCAGCAGCCAAGATGAGATGAGCTCCTACAATGAGCAGTTCTTC.

J is TRBJ2-5 and V is TRBV29-1; 8 bases map to TRBD2. Germline-derived CDR1 and CDR2 are SQVTM and ANQGSEA. CDR3 length equals 13 residues. The ends lost 5 bases at V and 5 bases at J; junction bases unmatched: 7. The CDR3: CSVKKGTRETQYF. CDR3 coding DNA: TGCAGCGTTAAAAAAGGGACTAGGGAGACCCAGTACTTC.

The rearrangement links TRBV6-5 to TRBJ1-3; a possible D gene is TRBD1 (5 bases). The CDR3 sequence is 13 residues long. Per the germline V gene, CDR1 is MNHEY and CDR2 is SVGAGI. V dropped 8 bases and J dropped 2 bases, with 10 bases sitting between them. This CDR3 is CASSGGAGNTIYF. CDR3 DNA: TGTGCCAGCTCGGGGGGGGCTGGAAACACCATATATTTT.

The chain joins TRBV11-1 to TRBJ1-1; the D is unclear. V lost 6 bases and J lost 3, with 11 bases in between. The CDR3 contains 13 residues. CDR1 SGHAT and CDR2 FQDESV come from the germline V gene (reference sequence). CDR3 region: CASRTLRDTEAFF. DNA for the CDR3: TGTGCCAGCAGGACTCTTCGGGACACTGAAGCTTTCTTT.

This clonotype showed up just a few times. A read error may produce the germline difference seen at one junction end. V is TRBV4-1 and J is TRBJ1-1, with a possible D match to TRBD1 (6 bases). Germline V gives CDR1 MGHRA, CDR2 YSYEKL. The CDR3 has 12 amino acids. CDR3 DNA sequence: TGCGCCAGCAGCCACAACCGGGGGGCGAGGGATTTT. Translated: CASSHNRGARDF.

V is TRBV12-3 or TRBV12-4 and J is TRBJ1-6, with D hard to call. This CDR3 is built from 12 residues. The germline V and J ends were trimmed by 5 bases and 9 bases, with 8 bases remaining between them. Written as DNA, the CDR3 is TGTGCCAGCAGTCGGCGGGGTTCACCCCTCCACTTT. This encodes CASSRRGSPLHF.

This clonotype has only a few counts. This CDR3 is CASSEMAGNEQFF. In nucleotides, the CDR3 is TGTGCCAGCAGTGAAATGGCAGGGAATGAGCAGTTCTTC. The chain links TRBV6-1 to TRBJ2-1, with a tentative D call TRBD1 (5 bases). V gave up 2 bases and J gave up 7 bases, with 9 bases separating them. This CDR3 region has 13 residues. Germline V gene data show CDR1 as MNHNS and CDR2 as SASEGT.

The chain has TRBV5-6 and TRBJ1-5, with D possibly matching TRBD1 (5 bases). CDR1 SGHDT and CDR2 YYEEEE come from the germline V gene. The V end was cut by 1 base, the J end by 5 bases, with 16 bases between. The CDR3 is made up of 16 amino acids. The CDR3 DNA is TGTGCCAGCAGCTTGTTCCGGACATCCGATCATCAGCCCCAGCATTTT. Its protein is CASSLFRTSDHQPQHF.

There are a few counts of this clonotype. V is TRBV7-2 and J is TRBJ2-3; D is uncertain. V was pared by 1 base and J by 5 bases, with 13 bases between. Germline CDR1 is SGHTA and CDR2 is FQGNSA. The CDR3 spans 15 residues. The DNA for the CDR3 is TGTGCCAGCAGCTTAGACAGCGCCCTGGAAGATACGCAGTATTTT. This codes for CASSLDSALEDTQYF.

This clonotype turned up a few times. The chain is built from TRBV7-2 and TRBJ1-3, with unresolved D. V lost 4 bases and J lost 0, with 10 bases in between. Germline V lookup: CDR1 SGHTA, CDR2 FQGNSA. The CDR3 contains 15 residues. The DNA for the CDR3 is TGTGCCAGCAGCTATGACGTTAGCTCTGGAAACACCATATATTTT. Translated: CASSYDVSSGNTIYF.

In this sample, this clonotype turned up many times. The chain carries TRBV7-3 and TRBJ1-5; D is perhaps TRBD1 (5 bases). CDR1 SGHTA and CDR2 FQGTGA come from the germline V gene. This CDR3 contains 13 residues. V lost 5 bases and J 9 bases, leaving 14 bases between the germline ends. The CDR3, as DNA: TGTGCCAGCAGCCCAGGAGGGGCCGGGCCCCAGCATTTT. Protein product: CASSPGGAGPQHF.

This clonotype was detected only a few times. The CDR3 region has the DNA TGTGCCAGCAGTTTCACAGGGGGAAACACCATATATTTT. It codes for CASSFTGGNTIYF. V gene TRBV2 combines with J gene TRBJ1-3; tentative D call: TRBD1 (6 bases). Trimming removed 5 bases at V and 4 bases at J, with 9 bases between. Germline V lookup: CDR1 SNHLY, CDR2 FYNNEI. The CDR3 is made up of 13 amino acids.

This clonotype was counted a few times. The chain uses TRBV12-5 and TRBJ1-5; the D is unclear. Trimming shortened V by 1 base and J by 9 bases, and 13 bases separated the two germline ends. This CDR3 has 14 amino acids. Germline values: CDR1 LGHNT, CDR2 FRNRAP. The DNA of the CDR3 is TGTGCTAGTGGTTTGGGGCGTCCCCTACGGCCCCAGCATTTT. As protein: CASGLGRPLRPQHF.

The chain links TRBV5-5 to TRBJ2-1, with unresolved D. The CDR3 runs 17 residues. Germline V CDR1 and CDR2: SGHKS, YYEKEE (reference sequence). Trimming pared 3 bases from V and 2 bases from J, leaving 18 bases between. The CDR3 loop is CASSYFVDPSPYNEQFF. CDR3 bases: TGTGCCAGCAGCTACTTCGTCGATCCTAGTCCCTACAATGAGCAGTTCTTC.

V gene TRBV5-4 combines with J gene TRBJ2-7; D gene unclear. CDR3 length equals 14 residues. The germline V gene encodes CDR1 SGHNT and CDR2 YYREEE (reference sequence). Deletions cut 3 bases from V and 0 bases from J, with 10 bases between. The CDR3 nucleotides read TGTGCCAGCAGCTCCGCCGTCAGCTCCTACGAGCAGTACTTC. It specifies CASSSAVSSYEQYF.

The gene calls are TRBV7-2 and TRBJ1-2, with D perhaps matching TRBD1 (5 bases). The CDR3 covers 16 residues. The V end lost 1 base, the J end lost 7 bases, and 19 bases lay between the germline ends. From germline, CDR1 is SGHTA and CDR2 FQGNSA. This CDR3 reads CASSLVGSGVEGGYTF. The CDR3 DNA is TGTGCCAGCAGCTTAGTGGGGTCGGGGGTCGAGGGTGGCTACACCTTC.

This clonotype was found a few times. This sequence joins TRBV18 and TRBJ2-1; TRBD2 aligns across 10 bases. Per germline, CDR1 KGHSH and CDR2 LQKENI. The CDR3 is 17 residues long. V was clipped by 0 bases and J by 4 bases; unmatched bases: 6. The CDR3 spells CASSPPLGLAEYNEQFF. The CDR3 DNA sequence: TGTGCCAGCTCACCACCGCTAGGACTAGCGGAATACAATGAGCAGTTCTTC.

This clonotype was picked up a small number of times. The J gene is TRBJ2-2, the V gene TRBV12-3 or TRBV12-4; D not certain. Trimming stripped 3 bases from V and 7 bases from J, with 6 bases between. CDR3 size: 12 residues. CDR3: CASSLDVGELFF. CDR3 in DNA: TGTGCCAGCAGTTTGGACGTCGGGGAGCTGTTTTTT.

The chain uses TRBV19 and TRBJ1-1; D gene ambiguous. CDR3 length: 14 residues. V was pared by 0 bases and J by 6 bases, with 11 bases between. Germline V CDR1 and CDR2: LNHDA, SQIVND (reference sequence). The CDR3 sequence: CASSIDLGNAEAFF. The CDR3 coding sequence is TGTGCCAGTAGTATAGATTTGGGTAACGCTGAAGCTTTCTTT.

The chain couples TRBV20-1 to TRBJ2-3; 13 bases agree with TRBD2. The germline V gene encodes CDR1 DFQATT and CDR2 SNEGSKA (reference sequence). The CDR3 runs 14 residues. V was clipped by 6 bases and J by 7 bases; unmatched bases: 7. The CDR3 region has the DNA TGCAGTGCCGGGACTAGCGGGGTCTTAAATACGCAGTATTTT. It translates to CSAGTSGVLNTQYF.

About this clonotype itself: A much larger clone sits a single nucleotide away, making a read error possible. This rearrangement joins TRBV5-1 to TRBJ2-1, with 10 bases lining up with TRBD1. The CDR3 is 15 residues long. Germline assignment: CDR1 SGHRS and CDR2 YFSETQ. Here the CDR3 reads CASSLRDRGFNEQLF. CDR3 bases: TGCGCCAGCAGCCTCCGGGACAGGGGATTTAATGAGCAGCTCTTC.

The chain combines TRBV11-2 with TRBJ1-1, with TRBD1 as a possible D gene (6 bases). Germline V gene data show CDR1 as SGHAT and CDR2 as FQNNGV. This CDR3 is 14 amino acids long. V gave up 5 bases and J gave up 4 bases, with 14 bases separating them. CDR3 sequence: CASSPTGSGTEAFF. In DNA form, the CDR3 reads TGTGCCAGCAGCCCTACAGGGAGCGGCACTGAAGCTTTCTTT.

This clonotype was detected many times. The chain uses TRBV2 and TRBJ1-6; no definite D call. CDR1 and CDR2 from the germline V gene are SNHLY and FYNNEI. The CDR3 runs to 15 residues. Between the trimmed V and J ends, which lost 3 bases and 9 bases, there was a span of 15 bases. CDR3 sequence reads: CASSDRIPRRSPLHF. The CDR3 nucleotides read TGTGCCAGCAGTGACAGGATTCCCCGCCGTTCACCCCTCCACTTT.

CDR3 loop: CASSLAHSRANVLTF. The CDR3, as DNA: TGTGCCAGCAGCTTAGCACATTCTAGGGCCAACGTCCTGACTTTC. This chain uses TRBV7-2 with TRBJ2-6; D gene ambiguous. The germline gives CDR1 SGHTA, CDR2 FQGNSA. The CDR3 loop spans 15 amino acids. Trimming took off 0 bases at V and 5 bases at J, with 8 bases between the two ends. Full variable domain (outside the CDR3, taken from reference TRBV7-2 and TRBJ2-6): GAGVSQSPSNKVTEKGKDVELRCDPISGHTALYWYRQSLGQGLEFLIYFQGNSAPDKSGLPSDRFSAERTGGSVSTLTIQRTQQEDSAVYLCASSLAHSRANVLTFGAGSRLTVL.

This clonotype was seen a few times. The rearrangement uses TRBV2 and TRBJ2-1, with 7 bases lining up with TRBD1. This CDR3 comprises 16 residues. Looked up from germline, CDR1 is SNHLY and CDR2 is FYNNEI. Germline trimming cut 4 bases from V and 2 bases from J; bases unmatched to any gene: 8. CDR3 sequence: CASSALGGQPYNEQFF. The DNA for the CDR3 is TGTGCCAGCAGTGCCTTAGGGGGACAGCCCTACAATGAGCAGTTCTTC.